The rows below give T cell receptor beta chains drawn from one sample of a study of blood T cell repertoires in COVID-19. This table comes from immunoSEQ multiplex PCR, and its TCRdb copy is limited to in-frame clones, with some not included. Here the sample spans 85,000 to 90,000 clones, less than 95% being singletons. Sequenced sample: peripheral blood. The source is a human donor with active COVID-19. The donor label of this sample is uncertain. CDR3s include the opening cysteine and the closing phenylalanine or tryptophan. D genes are given only for firm matches. The size field is filled for only some rows; it gives once, few, many or a size class.

clone_size: .; v_call: TRBV11-2; j_call: TRBJ2-7; d_call: .; cdr3_nt: TGTGCCAGCAGCCCTGGGGGGGCGAGCGAGCAGTACTTC; cdr3_aa: CASSPGGASEQYF
clone_size: .; v_call: TRBV7-9; j_call: TRBJ1-5; d_call: TRBD1; cdr3_nt: TGTGCCAGCAGCGGGTCGACAGGGGGCGGTCAGCCCCAGCATTTT; cdr3_aa: CASSGSTGGGQPQHF
clone_size: once; v_call: TRBV5-1; j_call: TRBJ1-2; d_call: .; cdr3_nt: TGCGCCAGCAGCTTGGAAAATCACGGTGGCTACACCTTC; cdr3_aa: CASSLENHGGYTF
clone_size: .; v_call: TRBV7-2; j_call: TRBJ1-3; d_call: .; cdr3_nt: TGTGCCAGCAGCTTAGCCGCTCAGGGCACGACCTACTCTGGAAACACCATATATTTT; cdr3_aa: CASSLAAQGTTYSGNTIYF
clone_size: .; v_call: TRBV13; j_call: TRBJ2-7; d_call: .; cdr3_nt: TGTGCCAGCAGGTCCTCGGGACAAACCTACGAGCAGTACTTC; cdr3_aa: CASRSSGQTYEQYF
clone_size: .; v_call: TRBV5-4; j_call: TRBJ2-3; d_call: TRBD2; cdr3_nt: TGTGCCAGCAGCTTGGGTAGCGGGGGAGAAGATACGCAGTATTTT; cdr3_aa: CASSLGSGGEDTQYF
clone_size: .; v_call: TRBV5-1; j_call: TRBJ2-3; d_call: TRBD2; cdr3_nt: TGCGCCAGCAGCCTCCGACTAGCGGGGGGCACAGATACGCAGTATTTT; cdr3_aa: CASSLRLAGGTDTQYF
clone_size: .; v_call: TRBV27; j_call: TRBJ2-7; d_call: TRBD1; cdr3_nt: TGTGCCAGCAGCGGGACAGTTAACTACGAGCAGTACTTC; cdr3_aa: CASSGTVNYEQYF
clone_size: .; v_call: TRBV15; j_call: TRBJ1-4; d_call: .; cdr3_nt: TGTGCCACCAGCAGGGGCACGGGGGAAAAACTGTTTTTT; cdr3_aa: CATSRGTGEKLFF
clone_size: .; v_call: TRBV27; j_call: TRBJ1-2; d_call: .; cdr3_nt: TGTGCCAGCAGTTTAATGTCTGGAGGCTATGGCTACACCTTC; cdr3_aa: CASSLMSGGYGYTF
clone_size: .; v_call: TRBV4-3; j_call: TRBJ2-7; d_call: .; cdr3_nt: TGCGCCAGCAGCCGCAACCTCGGGGACAAGTCCTACGAGCAGTACTTC; cdr3_aa: CASSRNLGDKSYEQYF
clone_size: .; v_call: TRBV6-6; j_call: TRBJ1-2; d_call: .; cdr3_nt: TGTGCCAGCAGTTACCAGGACAGTAGCCTCTATGGCTACACCTTC; cdr3_aa: CASSYQDSSLYGYTF
clone_size: once; v_call: TRBV7-9; j_call: TRBJ1-1; d_call: .; cdr3_nt: TGTGCCAGCAGCTTAGAGCCAGGGAAGGACACTGAAGCTTTCTTT; cdr3_aa: CASSLEPGKDTEAFF
clone_size: .; v_call: TRBV11-2; j_call: TRBJ2-2; d_call: .; cdr3_nt: TGTGCCAGCAGCTTAGGGGTTAGGGGGAGAACGAACACCGGGGAGCTGTTTTTT; cdr3_aa: CASSLGVRGRTNTGELFF
clone_size: .; v_call: TRBV2; j_call: TRBJ1-2; d_call: TRBD1; cdr3_nt: TGTGCCAGCAGTGAAATAGGCGTCCGACGGGGACGAACAGGGGGCCCGCAGAGCTATGGCTACACCTTC; cdr3_aa: CASSEIGVRRGRTGGPQSYGYTF
clone_size: .; v_call: TRBV4-3; j_call: TRBJ1-6; d_call: .; cdr3_nt: TGCGCCAGCAGCCAAGATAAGGGGAATAATTCACCCCTCCACTTT; cdr3_aa: CASSQDKGNNSPLHF
clone_size: .; v_call: TRBV28; j_call: TRBJ2-7; d_call: .; cdr3_nt: TGTGCCAGCAGGAATACAGGGAGAGCAGAGCAGTACTTC; cdr3_aa: CASRNTGRAEQYF
clone_size: once; v_call: TRBV29-1; j_call: TRBJ1-5; d_call: .; cdr3_nt: TGCAGCGCCCTCGGGGAGGGCAATCAGCCCCAGCATTTT; cdr3_aa: CSALGEGNQPQHF
clone_size: .; v_call: TRBV4-1; j_call: TRBJ2-7; d_call: .; cdr3_nt: TGCGCCAGCAGCCAAGTCGACAACTACGAGCAGTACTTC; cdr3_aa: CASSQVDNYEQYF
clone_size: .; v_call: TRBV9; j_call: TRBJ2-5; d_call: .; cdr3_nt: TGTGCCAGCAGCGTAGCGGGGGGCCCCCAAGAGACCCAGTACTTC; cdr3_aa: CASSVAGGPQETQYF
clone_size: .; v_call: TRBV10-2; j_call: TRBJ2-3; d_call: TRBD2; cdr3_nt: TGCGCCAGCAGTGAGTCCCTGGGGACTAGCGTGTTCCCCCCAGATACGCAGTATTTT; cdr3_aa: CASSESLGTSVFPPDTQYF
clone_size: .; v_call: TRBV2; j_call: TRBJ1-5; d_call: .; cdr3_nt: TGTGCCAGCACGGACATCCGAGACCATCAGCCCCAGCATTTT; cdr3_aa: CASTDIRDHQPQHF
clone_size: .; v_call: TRBV24-1; j_call: TRBJ2-1; d_call: .; cdr3_nt: TGTGCCACCAGTGATTTGCGGGAGCAGGTGGGGAAGTTCTTC; cdr3_aa: CATSDLREQVGKFF
clone_size: .; v_call: TRBV28; j_call: TRBJ1-6; d_call: TRBD1; cdr3_nt: TGTGCCAGCTTGGGACAGGGTAATTCACCCCTCCACTTT; cdr3_aa: CASLGQGNSPLHF